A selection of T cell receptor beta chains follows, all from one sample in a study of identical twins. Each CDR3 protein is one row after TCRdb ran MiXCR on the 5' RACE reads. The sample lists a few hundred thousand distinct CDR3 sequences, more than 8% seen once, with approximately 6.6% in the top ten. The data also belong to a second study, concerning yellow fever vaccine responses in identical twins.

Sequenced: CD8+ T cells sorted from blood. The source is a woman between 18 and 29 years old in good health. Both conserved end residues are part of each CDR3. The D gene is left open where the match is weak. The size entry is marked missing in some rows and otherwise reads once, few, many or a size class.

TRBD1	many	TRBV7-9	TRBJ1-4	CASSHAGGEKLFF	TGTGCCAGCAGCCACGCAGGGGGTGAAAAACTGTTTTTT
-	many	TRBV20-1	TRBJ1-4	CSARDLATNEKLFF	TGCAGTGCTAGAGATTTAGCAACTAATGAAAAACTGTTTTTT
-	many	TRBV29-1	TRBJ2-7	CSVEEQGRGDEQYF	TGCAGCGTTGAGGAGCAGGGGAGAGGCGACGAGCAGTACTTC
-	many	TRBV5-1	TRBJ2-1	CASSLPPSGPNYNEQFF	TGCGCCAGCAGCTTGCCTCCAAGCGGGCCCAACTACAATGAGCAGTTCTTC
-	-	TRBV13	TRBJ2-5	CASSERGVTSQETQYF	TGTGCCAGCAGCGAAAGGGGTGTCACAAGCCAAGAGACCCAGTACTTC
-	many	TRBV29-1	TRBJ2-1	CSVGSSYNEQFF	TGCAGCGTTGGGAGCTCCTACAATGAGCAGTTCTTC
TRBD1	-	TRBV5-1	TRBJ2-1	CASSWRDRGNEQFF	TGCGCCAGCAGCTGGCGGGACAGGGGTAATGAGCAGTTCTTC
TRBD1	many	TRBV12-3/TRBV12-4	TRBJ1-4	CASTTKSRDRVMMTNEKLFF	TGTGCCAGCACCACAAAATCCCGGGACAGGGTAATGATGACTAATGAAAAACTGTTTTTT
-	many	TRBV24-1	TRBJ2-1	CATSDVYNEQFF	TGTGCCACCAGTGATGTCTACAATGAGCAGTTCTTC
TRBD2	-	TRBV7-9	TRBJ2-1	CASSLEVGGPHNEQFF	TGTGCCAGCAGCTTAGAGGTGGGAGGGCCACACAATGAGCAGTTCTTC
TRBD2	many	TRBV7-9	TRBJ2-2	CASSLGTSANTGELFF	TGTGCCAGCAGCTTAGGGACTAGCGCGAACACCGGGGAGCTGTTTTTT
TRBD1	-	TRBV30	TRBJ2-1	CAWRGQGYNEQFF	TGTGCCTGGAGGGGACAGGGGTACAATGAGCAGTTCTTC
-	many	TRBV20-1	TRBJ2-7	CSARDRLVVEQYF	TGCAGTGCTAGAGATCGTCTAGTTGTCGAGCAGTACTTC
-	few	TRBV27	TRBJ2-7	CASSLRSGRTYEQYF	TGTGCCAGCAGTTTACGTAGCGGAAGAACCTACGAGCAGTACTTC
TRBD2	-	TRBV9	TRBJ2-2	CASSVVASGGAANTGELFF	TGTGCCAGCAGCGTAGTAGCTAGCGGGGGGGCGGCGAACACCGGGGAGCTGTTTTTT
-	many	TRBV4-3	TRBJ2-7	CASSQESSGAYEQYF	TGCGCCAGCAGCCAAGAGTCCAGCGGAGCATACGAGCAGTACTTC
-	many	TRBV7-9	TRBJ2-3	CASSLEGPLTQYF	TGTGCCAGCAGCCTAGAGGGGCCGCTTACGCAGTATTTT
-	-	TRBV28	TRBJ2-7	CASSFRLAGEQYF	TGTGCCAGCAGTTTCCGGCTCGCCGGCGAGCAGTACTTC
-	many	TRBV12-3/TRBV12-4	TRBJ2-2	CASSLIGQGGTGELFF	TGTGCCAGCAGTTTAATAGGGCAGGGTGGAACCGGGGAGCTGTTTTTT
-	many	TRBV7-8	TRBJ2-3	CASSLAVATSTDTQYF	TGTGCCAGCAGCTTAGCCGTAGCTACTAGCACAGATACGCAGTATTTT
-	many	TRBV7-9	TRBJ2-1	CASSFRPIVNEQFF	TGTGCCAGCAGCTTTCGTCCGATCGTCAATGAGCAGTTCTTC
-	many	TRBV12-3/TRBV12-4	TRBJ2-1	CASSPTANEQFF	TGTGCCAGCAGCCCAACGGCGAATGAGCAGTTCTTC
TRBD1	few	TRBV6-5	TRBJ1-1	CASSYVGQGPGEAFF	TGTGCCAGCAGTTACGTCGGACAGGGGCCCGGGGAAGCTTTCTTT
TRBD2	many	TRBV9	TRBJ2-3	CASSPPGGGWRDTQYF	TGTGCCAGCAGCCCCCCCGGCGGGGGGTGGAGGGATACGCAGTATTTT